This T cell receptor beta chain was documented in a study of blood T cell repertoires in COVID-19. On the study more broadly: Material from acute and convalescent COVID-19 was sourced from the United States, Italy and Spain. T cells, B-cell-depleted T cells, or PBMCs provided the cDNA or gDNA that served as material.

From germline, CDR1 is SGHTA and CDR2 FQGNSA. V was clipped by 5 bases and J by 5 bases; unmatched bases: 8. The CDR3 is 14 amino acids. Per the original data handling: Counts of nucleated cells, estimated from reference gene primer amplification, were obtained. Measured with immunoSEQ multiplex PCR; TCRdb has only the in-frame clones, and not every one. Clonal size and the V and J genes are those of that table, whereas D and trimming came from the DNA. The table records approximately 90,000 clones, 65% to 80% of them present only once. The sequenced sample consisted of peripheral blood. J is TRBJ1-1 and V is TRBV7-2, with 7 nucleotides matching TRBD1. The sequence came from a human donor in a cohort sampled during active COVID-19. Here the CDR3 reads CASSKETGDTEAFF. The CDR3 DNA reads TGTGCCAGCAGCAAAGAAACAGGGGATACTGAAGCTTTCTTT.